Below, 14 T cell receptor beta chains from the same sample are listed, as sequenced in a study of blood T cell repertoires in COVID-19. Assay: immunoSEQ multiplex PCR; the TCRdb copy retains only in-frame clones and omits some. The repertoire holds 100,000 to 120,000 clones, with 87% as singletons. The sample consisted of peripheral blood. These TCRs come from a human donor in a cohort sampled during active COVID-19.

This clone was detected once. The chain links TRBV3-1 (or the pseudogene TRBV3-2) to TRBJ2-5, with 12 positions matching TRBD2. V gave up 0 bases and J gave up 5 bases; unmatched junction bases: 7. Looked up from germline, CDR1 is LGHDT and CDR2 is YNNKEL (reference sequence). There are 17 residues in the CDR3. The CDR3 here is CASSQDGLAGSRETQYF. CDR3 in DNA: TGTGCCAGCAGCCAAGATGGACTAGCGGGGAGTAGGGAGACCCAGTACTTC.

The rearrangement links TRBV12-3 or TRBV12-4 to TRBJ1-4, with a possible D match to TRBD1 (5 bases). The CDR3 loop spans 12 amino acids. V was trimmed by 6 bases and J by 8 bases, leaving 10 bases between them. CDR3 DNA sequence: TGTGCCAGCAGCCCAGGGTACGAAAAACTGTTTTTT. Translating it yields CASSPGYEKLFF.

The chain carries TRBV11-2 and TRBJ1-3; 8 nucleotides match TRBD1. The CDR3 sequence is 19 residues long. Per germline, CDR1 SGHAT and CDR2 FQNNGV. V shed 5 bases, J shed 0 bases, and the junction held 15 bases outside the gene matches. CDR3 sequence (DNA): TGTGCCAGCAGCCCATACGCCCGGGACAGGACCATCTCTGGAAACACCATATATTTT. Amino acid sequence: CASSPYARDRTISGNTIYF.

The rearrangement joins TRBV28 to TRBJ2-4; weak D call: TRBD1 (6 bases). Germline assignment: CDR1 MDHEN and CDR2 SYDVKM. Deletions cut 2 bases from V and 2 bases from J, with 19 bases between. The CDR3 is 18 residues long. The CDR3 spells CASSLPFTRQVSKNIQYF. The CDR3 coding sequence is TGTGCCAGCAGTTTACCCTTTACCCGACAGGTTTCCAAAAACATTCAGTACTTC.

The chain combines TRBV29-1 with TRBJ1-1, with 9 positions matching TRBD1. Trimming removed 7 bases from V and 5 bases from J; junction bases left unmatched: 5. The CDR3 contains 12 residues. Germline values: CDR1 SQVTM, CDR2 ANQGSEA. CDR3 sequence reads: CSDRQGGTEAFF. In nucleotides, the CDR3 is TGCAGCGATCGACAGGGGGGAACTGAAGCTTTCTTT.

The rearrangement uses TRBV4-2 and TRBJ1-1, with 7 bases lining up with TRBD1. Trimming took 4 bases from V and 5 from J; bases not matched to a gene: 7. Germline V gene lookup returns CDR1 LGHNA and CDR2 YNFKEQ. This CDR3 has 14 residues. The chain's CDR3 is CASSPRQGGTEAFF. CDR3 DNA: TGTGCCAGCAGCCCCCGACAGGGCGGGACTGAAGCTTTCTTT.

This chain joins TRBV6-5 and TRBJ1-1, with 7 bases that match TRBD1. Per the germline V gene, CDR1 is MNHEY and CDR2 is SVGAGI. The trim removed 6 bases at V and 1 base at J, leaving 5 bases unmatched. CDR3 length equals 14 residues. The CDR3 region is CASRPRQGNTEAFF. The CDR3 nucleotides read TGTGCCAGCAGGCCCCGACAGGGGAACACTGAAGCTTTCTTT.

The V gene is TRBV3-1 (or the pseudogene TRBV3-2), the J gene TRBJ2-1; D remains ambiguous. The CDR3 is 10 amino acids. CDR1 is LGHDT, CDR2 YNNKEL, per germline (reference sequence). Trimming shortened V by 4 bases and J by 9 bases, and 4 bases separated the two germline ends. The CDR3 protein is CASSRPEQFF. CDR3 nucleotide sequence: TGTGCCAGCAGCCGGCCTGAGCAGTTCTTC.

The chain is built from TRBV5-1 and TRBJ1-4; 8 nucleotides line up with TRBD1. V dropped 6 bases and J dropped 4; count of bases not matched to a gene: 8. In germline, CDR1 is SGHRS, CDR2 YFSETQ. This CDR3 has 15 residues. For the CDR3, the DNA is TGCGCCAGCACCCCCCAGGGGGCTCATAATGAAAAACTGTTTTTT. This codes for CASTPQGAHNEKLFF.

The gene calls are TRBV7-2 and TRBJ2-7; TRBD2 might be the D (7 bases). V was pared by 8 bases and J by 2 bases, with 19 bases between. CDR3 size: 15 residues. Germline V gene sequence: CDR1 SGHTA, CDR2 FQGNSA. The CDR3 bases are TGTGCCAGCGGGGGCGTGGCTAGCGGTACCTACGAGCAGTACTTC. This gives the protein CASGGVASGTYEQYF.

The chain has TRBV6-5 and TRBJ2-7, with D perhaps TRBD1 (5 bases). Trimming stripped 6 bases from V and 3 bases from J, with 12 bases between. The CDR3 has 13 residues. In germline, CDR1 is MNHEY, CDR2 SVGAGI. The CDR3 loop reads CASRLPDSYEQYF. The CDR3 DNA follows: TGTGCCAGCAGATTACCCGACAGCTACGAGCAGTACTTC.

V and J are TRBV20-1 and TRBJ1-2; D may be TRBD1 (6 bases). The CDR3 length is 11 residues. With 6 bases removed from V and 2 bases from J, the gap between germline ends came to 7 bases. The germline gives CDR1 DFQATT, CDR2 SNEGSKA (reference sequence). The CDR3 here is CSATGNYGYTF. CDR3 in DNA: TGCAGTGCCACAGGGAACTATGGCTACACCTTC.

A few counts support this clone. This rearrangement joins TRBV7-2 to TRBJ2-7; 9 positions agree with TRBD2. This CDR3 has 15 residues. With V trimmed by 4 bases and J by 4 bases, 8 bases remained unmatched. CDR1 SGHTA and CDR2 FQGNSA come from the germline V gene. CDR3 DNA sequence: TGTGCCAGCAGCTGGGGGGGCACTAGCGGGTACGAGCAGTACTTC. It codes for CASSWGGTSGYEQYF.

The rearrangement joins TRBV19 to TRBJ1-6; D perhaps matches TRBD1 (5 bases). The CDR3 sequence is 17 residues long. The V end lost 4 bases, the J end lost 3 bases, and 16 bases lay between the germline ends. Germline lookup yields CDR1 LNHDA and CDR2 SQIVND (reference sequence). The DNA of the CDR3 is TGTGCCAGTAGTAGAGAAACAGGTTCACGCTATAATTCACCCCTCCACTTT. It codes for CASSRETGSRYNSPLHF.